One and the same sample provided the 21 T cell receptor beta chains below, sequenced in a study of early T cells in non-severe SARS-CoV-2 infection. TCRdb analysed the 5' RACE reads with MiXCR anew, one entry per CDR3 protein. The table includes about 110,000 distinct CDR3 sequences, around 13% detected once. The sequences come from whole blood, collected at baseline. The receptors here all came from an adult who was a healthcare worker with PCR-confirmed SARS-CoV-2 infection or an uninfected control (not recorded which).

Ten or more counts support this clonotype. The gene calls are TRBV20-1 and TRBJ2-3; D remains unclear. The ends were cut back, 3 bases at V and 1 base at J, with 14 bases in the middle. Looked up from germline, CDR1 is DFQATT and CDR2 is SNEGSKA (reference sequence). The CDR3 loop spans 15 amino acids. In nucleotides, the CDR3 is TGCAGTGCTAGGAACCGGCTACTGGGCACAGATACGCAGTATTTT. Amino acids: CSARNRLLGTDTQYF.

The CDR3 region is CASSRGQAGNIQYF. The CDR3 coding sequence is TGTGCCAGCAGCCGGGGACAGGCGGGAAACATTCAGTACTTC. The chain joins TRBV6-5 to TRBJ2-4, with TRBD1 identical over 8 bases. The CDR3 runs 14 residues. Germline lookup yields CDR1 MNHEY and CDR2 SVGAGI. After removal of 6 bases from V and 6 bases from J, the junction contained 7 bases not matched to a gene.

The chain recombines TRBV10-3 with TRBJ2-1; D might be TRBD1 (5 bases). The CDR3 is 14 amino acids. Germline CDR1 and CDR2: ENHRY and SYGVKD. V lost 3 bases and J 9 bases, leaving 15 bases between the germline ends. CDR3 bases: TGTGCCATCAGTGACCCACAGGAGACGGCTGAGCAGTTCTTC. Protein sequence: CAISDPQETAEQFF.

The chain employs TRBV6-6 and TRBJ1-6, with 7 bases aligning to TRBD1. The CDR3 sequence is 18 residues long. In germline, CDR1 is MNHNY, CDR2 SVGAGI (reference sequence). Trimming cost V 5 bases and J 6 bases; bases outside gene matches: 16. CDR3 DNA: TGTGCCAGCAGTCGCCTCCGTCCGGGACAGTTCCTTAATTCACCCCTCCACTTT. Translation: CASSRLRPGQFLNSPLHF.

The genes are TRBV28 and TRBJ2-3, with D hard to call. V was pared by 5 bases and J by 9 bases, with 12 bases between. The V gene's germline CDR1 is MDHEN and CDR2 SYDVKM. The CDR3 is 12 residues long. CDR3 region: CASSPPSGTQYF. Here the CDR3 DNA reads TGTGCCAGCAGTCCGCCCAGTGGCACGCAGTATTTT.

The chain recombines TRBV20-1 with TRBJ2-7, with 8 positions matching TRBD1. J lost 7 bases, V lost 4 bases, and 9 bases had no gene match. The CDR3 length is 13 residues. Germline V gene data show CDR1 as DFQATT and CDR2 as SNEGSKA (reference sequence). The CDR3 loop reads CSAMGQAPREQYF. CDR3 bases: TGCAGTGCTATGGGACAGGCTCCTAGGGAGCAGTACTTC.

This chain links TRBV29-1 with TRBJ2-1; D may be TRBD2 (5 bases). Trimming took off 7 bases at V and 6 bases at J, with 16 bases between the two ends. Germline values: CDR1 SQVTM, CDR2 ANQGSEA. The CDR3 runs 13 residues. CDR3 sequence reads: CSGRLPLLNEQFF. The CDR3 DNA reads TGCAGCGGACGACTACCCCTTCTCAATGAGCAGTTCTTC.

The J gene is TRBJ1-2, the V gene TRBV11-2, with no clear D. This CDR3 is 14 amino acids long. Germline V lookup: CDR1 SGHAT, CDR2 FQNNGV. V lost 5 bases and J 0 bases, leaving 10 bases between the germline ends. CDR3 region: CASSQDRANYGYTF. In DNA form, the CDR3 reads TGTGCCAGCAGCCAAGATAGAGCTAACTATGGCTACACCTTC.

In its sample, this clonotype was seen a few times. The V call is TRBV12-3 or TRBV12-4, the J call TRBJ2-1, with TRBD2 matching over 14 bases. The CDR3 loop spans 17 amino acids. V lost 7 bases and J lost 11; bases outside the gene matches: 16. The CDR3 DNA reads TGTGCCAGCAATCTAAGGGGTGCGGGACTAGCGGGGGAGAAGCAGTTCTTC. Translated: CASNLRGAGLAGEKQFF.

Only a few counts were recorded for this clonotype. The chain is built from TRBV20-1 and TRBJ1-3; tentatively, D is TRBD1 (5 bases). There are 15 residues in the CDR3. Germline assignment: CDR1 DFQATT and CDR2 SNEGSKA (reference sequence). V lost 3 bases to trimming and J lost 0 bases, with 12 bases between them. The CDR3 loop reads CSASGAADSGNTIYF. CDR3 bases: TGCAGTGCTAGCGGGGCAGCAGACTCTGGAAACACCATATATTTT.

V usage is TRBV28 and J usage is TRBJ2-3; no reliable D call. The V end lost 6 bases, the J end lost 1 base, and 14 bases lay between the germline ends. Germline V CDR1 and CDR2: MDHEN, SYDVKM. The CDR3 loop spans 15 amino acids. The CDR3 sequence: CASRLLGPRTDTQYF. CDR3 nucleotide sequence: TGTGCCAGCAGACTACTTGGTCCACGCACAGATACGCAGTATTTT.

The CDR3 sequence is CASSPPLGNIQYF. The CDR3 region has the DNA TGTGCCAGCAGCCCCCCGTTGGGGAACATTCAGTACTTC. This chain uses TRBV7-9 with TRBJ2-4, with no clear D. This CDR3 is 13 amino acids long. Germline V CDR1 and CDR2: SEHNR, FQNEAQ (reference sequence). Trimming removed 5 bases from V and 7 bases from J, with 12 bases in between. Based on the CDR3 plus reference TRBV7-9 and TRBJ2-4, the full variable domain is DTGVSQNPRHKITKRGQNVTFRCDPISEHNRLYWYRQTLGQGPEFLTYFQNEAQLEKSRLLSDRFSAERPKGSFSTLEIQRTEQGDSAMYLCASSPPLGNIQYFGAGTRLSVL.

This clonotype was seen a handful of times. The V and J genes are TRBV7-9 and TRBJ2-6, with D uncertain. The germline CDR1 and CDR2 sequences are SEHNR and FQNEAQ (reference sequence). This CDR3 region has 17 residues. V was cut by 5 bases and J by 0 bases, with 14 bases left in between. CDR3 DNA sequence: TGTGCCAGCAGCGCCTTGCGACTTAGCTCTGGGGCCAACGTCCTGACTTTC. Encoded protein: CASSALRLSSGANVLTF.

The V gene is TRBV29-1, the J gene TRBJ2-7, with D possibly TRBD1 on 6 matching bases. There are 12 residues in the CDR3. The V end was cut by 4 bases, the J end by 7 bases, with 14 bases between. CDR1 and CDR2 from the germline V gene are SQVTM and ANQGSEA. The CDR3 sequence: CSVVSGAAEQYF. DNA for the CDR3: TGCAGCGTTGTCTCAGGGGCAGCTGAGCAGTACTTC.

This clonotype was counted a few times. The V gene is TRBV29-1, the J gene TRBJ2-1; 8 nucleotides align to TRBD2. Germline loops: CDR1 SQVTM, CDR2 ANQGSEA. The CDR3 extends over 14 amino acids. The V segment lost 5 bases and the J segment 0 bases; nucleotides outside the gene matches: 3. The CDR3 region has the DNA TGCAGCGTTAATAGCGGGAACTCCTACAATGAGCAGTTCTTC. Translation gives CSVNSGNSYNEQFF.

This clonotype was observed a few times. The V call is TRBV5-1, the J call TRBJ2-1, with TRBD1 as a possible D gene (7 bases). V was pared by 3 bases and J by 4 bases, with 11 bases between. Germline assignment: CDR1 SGHRS and CDR2 YFSETQ. The CDR3 length is 14 residues. CDR3 DNA: TGCGCCAGCAGCTGGACAGGAGGGTACAATGAGCAGTTCTTC. Translating it yields CASSWTGGYNEQFF.

A word on this clonotype: A junction end diverges from the germline sequence, so it may reflect a read error. The chain recombines TRBV7-6 with TRBJ1-1, with a possible D match to TRBD1 (6 bases). The V gene's germline CDR1 is SGHVS and CDR2 FNYEAQ. The CDR3 is 14 amino acids. The CDR3 here is CVSSPVGGRPEAFF. For the CDR3, the DNA is TGTGTCAGCAGCCCCGTCGGGGGCCGCCCTGAAGCTTTCTTT.

This clonotype was seen at least ten times. The junction and the germline gene differ at one end; a read error may be behind it. The chain employs TRBV7-7 and TRBJ2-5; 15 bases are shared with TRBD2. From germline, CDR1 is SSHAT and CDR2 FNYEAQ (reference sequence). The CDR3 sequence is 16 residues long. The CDR3 loop reads CASSPLGLAGGETQYF. DNA for the CDR3: TGTGCTAGCAGCCCCCTGGGACTAGCGGGAGGAGAGACCCAGTACTTC. Full variable domain (rest looked up from reference TRBV7-7 and TRBJ2-5): GAGVSQSPRYKVTKRGQDVTLRCDPISSHATLYWYQQALGQGPEFLTYFNYEAQPDKSGLPSDRFSAERPEGSISTLTIQRTEQRDSAMYRCASSPLGLAGGETQYFGPGTRLLVL.

V usage is TRBV5-1 and J usage is TRBJ2-1; D gene uncertain. Between the trimmed V and J ends, which lost 5 bases and 4 bases, there was a span of 7 bases. The CDR3 contains 12 residues. Looked up from germline, CDR1 is SGHRS and CDR2 is YFSETQ. The CDR3 sequence is CASSFGYNEQFF. CDR3 bases: TGCGCCAGCAGTTTCGGGTACAATGAGCAGTTCTTC.

In this sample, this clonotype turned up a few times. The V call is TRBV13, the J call TRBJ2-6, with D hard to call. Germline V gives CDR1 PRHDT, CDR2 FYEKMQ (reference sequence). V shed 9 bases and J shed 1 base, with 10 bases lying between them. This CDR3 comprises 14 residues. CDR3 loop: CASTMGSGANVLTF. CDR3 DNA: TGTGCCAGTACAATGGGGTCTGGGGCCAACGTCCTGACTTTC.

V usage is TRBV20-1 and J usage is TRBJ2-7; no reliable D call. V lost 4 bases, J lost 4 bases, and 8 bases lay in between. CDR1 is DFQATT and CDR2 is SNEGSKA in the germline V gene (reference sequence). The CDR3 consists of 11 residues. The CDR3 loop reads CSAMFRYEQYF. In DNA, the CDR3 is TGCAGTGCTATGTTCAGATACGAGCAGTACTTC.